A selection of T cell receptor beta chains follows, all from one sample in a study of blood T cells in healthy people across ages. TCRdb recomputed calls from the 5' RACE reads with MiXCR, one row per CDR3 protein. The repertoire consists of approximately 600,000 distinct CDR3 sequences, with around three fifths occurring once and the leading ten covering 30% to 45%. The sample was blood. These receptors originate from a man between 60 and 75 years old in good health. Each CDR3 is given with its conserved first and last residue. D genes are given only for firm matches. Not every row has a clone size; where given, it reads once, few, many or a size class.

>TRBJ2-1|TRBV13|.|once
TGTGCCAGCAGAGAGAGGGGCCCGGATTTGGAGCAGTTCTTC
CASRERGPDLEQFF
>TRBJ1-2|TRBV5-1|.|.
TGCGCCAGCACCCGGGGTGGGGGAGCAGACTATGGCTACACCTTC
CASTRGGGADYGYTF
>TRBJ1-4|TRBV5-1|.|once
TGCGCCAGCAGCTTGGATCAGGCTAATGAAAAACTGTTTTTT
CASSLDQANEKLFF
>TRBJ2-3|TRBV2|.|.
TGTGCCAGCAGGGGATACCAAATTAATACGCAGTATTTT
CASRGYQINTQYF
>TRBJ2-6|TRBV7-9|TRBD1|.
TGTGCCAGCAGCGCCCAGACAGGGTTGAAAGGGGCCAACGTCCTGACTTTC
CASSAQTGLKGANVLTF
>TRBJ2-3|TRBV5-1|.|.
TGCGCCAGCAGCATGGTCCTACTCACAGATACGCAGTATTTT
CASSMVLLTDTQYF
>TRBJ2-7|TRBV6-1|TRBD2|.
TGTGCCAGCAGTGAACTTAGCGGGTCGTCCTACGAGCAGTACTTC
CASSELSGSSYEQYF
>TRBJ2-7|TRBV5-4|.|.
TGTGCCAGCAGCTTGGCCGGGGGCCGGGACTACGAGCAGTACTTC
CASSLAGGRDYEQYF
>TRBJ2-3|TRBV12-3/TRBV12-4|.|.
TGTGCCGTCCATGGTGGGGGGGCCGGAGATACGCAGTATTTT
CAVHGGGAGDTQYF
>TRBJ2-1|TRBV12-5|TRBD2|.
TGTGCTAGTGGGTTGGTACGTCTAGCGGGGGGGCCCGGGTCGAATGAGCAGTTCTTC
CASGLVRLAGGPGSNEQFF
>TRBJ2-1|TRBV7-6|.|once
TGTGCCAGCAGCTCTTCCGTCAATGAGCAGTTCTTC
CASSSSVNEQFF
>TRBJ2-7|TRBV12-3/TRBV12-4|TRBD2|.
TGTGCCAGCGGGGCTAGCGGGGGTAAGCAGTACTTC
CASGASGGKQYF
>TRBJ2-1|TRBV5-1|TRBD2|.
TGCGCCAGCAGCTGGGGCTTACTAGCGGGGGACTACAATGAGCAGTTCTTC
CASSWGLLAGDYNEQFF
>TRBJ2-3|TRBV12-3/TRBV12-4|TRBD1|.
TGTGCCAGCACCCCCGGGACAGGGTTTACCCAATTGCAGTATTTT
CASTPGTGFTQLQYF
>TRBJ2-3|TRBV24-1|.|few
TGTGCCACCAGTGACGCAGGCGGGGGCACAGATACGCAGTATTTT
CATSDAGGGTDTQYF
>TRBJ1-2|TRBV2|.|once
TGTGCCAGCAGCCCTCGTTCGGGAGTACACTATGGCTACACCTTC
CASSPRSGVHYGYTF
>TRBJ2-1|TRBV6-4|TRBD2|.
TGTGCCAGCAGCGGCCGACTCGGGGGGTCCTACAATGAGCAGTTCTTC
CASSGRLGGSYNEQFF
>TRBJ2-1|TRBV4-2|.|few
TGTGCCAGCAGCCAAGATAGGGGGGACTACCTATACAATGAGCAGTTCTTC
CASSQDRGDYLYNEQFF
>TRBJ1-1|TRBV5-1|.|.
TGCGCCAGCAGCTTGGGGTACCCCAACACTGAAGCTTTCTTT
CASSLGYPNTEAFF
>TRBJ1-6|TRBV12-3/TRBV12-4|.|.
TGTGCCAGCAGTTTAGTCGGCCCTGGTCCGGATTCACCCCTCCACTTT
CASSLVGPGPDSPLHF
>TRBJ2-3|TRBV11-2|.|.
TGTGCCACCGGTGACACCAGGGGAACAGATACGCAGTATTTT
CATGDTRGTDTQYF
>TRBJ2-5|TRBV20-1|TRBD2|.
TGCAGTGCCCCACGACTTCGGCGGGGGGGGAAAGAGACCCAGTACTTC
CSAPRLRRGGKETQYF